The source of this T cell receptor (beta chain) is a study of human T cells and chemical hapten exposure. TCRdb recomputed calls from the RACE reads with MiXCR, one row per CDR3 protein. This sample has more than 55,000 distinct CDR3 sequences, with 9.8% found just once. The time point: patch test 1, 2 weeks after DPC sensitization. Regarding treatment: therapeutic diphenylcyclopropenone sensitization with weekly scalp DPC. Blood, whole and unfractionated, served as the source for total RNA extraction. This clonotype was found many times. The ends were cut back, 3 bases at V and 2 bases at J, with 10 bases in the middle. CDR1 and CDR2 (germline): SQVTM, ANQGSEA. The CDR3 sequence is 13 residues long.

This TCR derives from a middle-aged woman with alopecia areata. Some clones in this sample may be carry-over from other donors' samples. The V call is TRBV29-1, the J call TRBJ1-1, with D unresolved. Source: whole blood, taken in connection with sensitization to the hapten diphenylcyclopropenone (DPC). CDR3 in amino acids: CSVDRAPNTEAFF. CDR3 sequence (DNA): TGCAGCGTTGACCGGGCCCCAAACACTGAAGCTTTCTTT.